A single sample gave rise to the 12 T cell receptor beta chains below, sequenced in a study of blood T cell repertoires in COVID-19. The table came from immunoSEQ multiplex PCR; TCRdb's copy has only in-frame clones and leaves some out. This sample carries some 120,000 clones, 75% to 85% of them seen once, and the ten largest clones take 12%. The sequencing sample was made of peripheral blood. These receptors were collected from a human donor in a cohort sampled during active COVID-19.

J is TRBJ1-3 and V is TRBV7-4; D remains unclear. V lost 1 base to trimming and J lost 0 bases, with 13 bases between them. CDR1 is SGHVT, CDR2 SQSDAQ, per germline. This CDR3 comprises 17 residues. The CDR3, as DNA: TGTGCCAGCAGCTTAGTTTCATATGGAGGCTCTGGAAACACCATATATTTT. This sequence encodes CASSLVSYGGSGNTIYF.

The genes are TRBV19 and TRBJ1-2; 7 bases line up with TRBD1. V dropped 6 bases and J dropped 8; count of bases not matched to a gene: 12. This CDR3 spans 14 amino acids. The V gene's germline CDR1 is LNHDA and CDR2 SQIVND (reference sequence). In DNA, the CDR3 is TGTGCCAGTAGGCCGTCCGGGACAGAAAAAGGCTACACCTTC. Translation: CASRPSGTEKGYTF. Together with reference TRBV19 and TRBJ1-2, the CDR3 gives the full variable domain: DGGITQSPKYLFRKEGQNVTLSCEQNLNHDAMYWYRQDPGQGLRLIYYSQIVNDFQKGDIAEGYSVSREKKESFPLTVTSAQKNPTAFYLCASRPSGTEKGYTFGSGTRLTVV.

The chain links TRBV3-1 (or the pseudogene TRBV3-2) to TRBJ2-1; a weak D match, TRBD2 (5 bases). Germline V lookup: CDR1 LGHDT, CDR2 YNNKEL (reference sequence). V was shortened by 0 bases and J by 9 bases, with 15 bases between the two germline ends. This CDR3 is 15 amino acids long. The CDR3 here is CASSQDRGFVGEQFF. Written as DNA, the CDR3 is TGTGCCAGCAGCCAAGACCGCGGGTTTGTCGGTGAGCAGTTCTTC.

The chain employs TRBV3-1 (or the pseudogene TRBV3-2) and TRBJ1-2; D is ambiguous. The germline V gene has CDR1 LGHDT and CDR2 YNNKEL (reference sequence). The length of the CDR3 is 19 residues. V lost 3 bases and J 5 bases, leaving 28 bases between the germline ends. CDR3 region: CASSQTTGGGWVPPYGYTF. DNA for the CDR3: TGTGCCAGCAGCCAGACGACGGGAGGAGGTTGGGTCCCGCCATATGGCTACACCTTC.

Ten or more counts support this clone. CDR3 protein: CASSLGTGYEQYF. As DNA, the CDR3 is TGCGCCAGCAGCTTGGGGACAGGGTACGAGCAGTACTTC. J is TRBJ2-7 and V is TRBV5-1; 8 bases are a match to TRBD1. Germline CDR1 reads SGHRS; CDR2 reads YFSETQ. The CDR3 is 13 residues long. The J segment lost 4 bases and the V segment lost 0 bases, leaving 0 bases of the junction unmatched.

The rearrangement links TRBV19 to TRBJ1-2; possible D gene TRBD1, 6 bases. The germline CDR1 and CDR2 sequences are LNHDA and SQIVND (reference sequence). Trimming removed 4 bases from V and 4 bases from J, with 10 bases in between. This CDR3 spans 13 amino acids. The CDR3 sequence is CASSTTGAYGYTF. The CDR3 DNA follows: TGTGCCAGTAGTACGACAGGAGCCTATGGCTACACCTTC.

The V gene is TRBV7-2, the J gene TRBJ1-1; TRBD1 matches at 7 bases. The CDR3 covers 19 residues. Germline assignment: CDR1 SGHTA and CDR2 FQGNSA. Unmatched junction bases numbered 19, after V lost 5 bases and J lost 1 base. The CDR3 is CASSPAGGGEYFRNTEAFF. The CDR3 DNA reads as TGTGCCAGCAGCCCCGCGGGAGGGGGCGAATATTTCAGGAACACTGAAGCTTTCTTT. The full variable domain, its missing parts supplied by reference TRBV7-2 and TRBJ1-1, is GAGVSQSPSNKVTEKGKDVELRCDPISGHTALYWYRQSLGQGLEFLIYFQGNSAPDKSGLPSDRFSAERTGGSVSTLTIQRTQQEDSAVYLCASSPAGGGEYFRNTEAFFGQGTRLTVV.

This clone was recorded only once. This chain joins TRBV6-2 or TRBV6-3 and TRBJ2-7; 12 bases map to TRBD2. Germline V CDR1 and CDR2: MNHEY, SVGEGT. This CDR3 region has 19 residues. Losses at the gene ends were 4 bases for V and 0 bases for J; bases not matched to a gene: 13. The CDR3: CASSSLLAGGSTLSYEQYF. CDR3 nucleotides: TGTGCCAGCAGTTCGCTACTAGCGGGGGGATCCACCCTCTCCTACGAGCAGTACTTC.

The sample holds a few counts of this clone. CDR3 DNA: TGTGCCAGCAGTGCCCAACTGTTTACGAATGAGCAGTTCTTC. Translation gives CASSAQLFTNEQFF. The gene calls are TRBV6-4 and TRBJ2-1, with D unresolved. CDR3 size: 14 residues. Germline values: CDR1 MRHNA, CDR2 SNTAGT. Trimming shortened V by 4 bases and J by 7 bases, and 14 bases separated the two germline ends.

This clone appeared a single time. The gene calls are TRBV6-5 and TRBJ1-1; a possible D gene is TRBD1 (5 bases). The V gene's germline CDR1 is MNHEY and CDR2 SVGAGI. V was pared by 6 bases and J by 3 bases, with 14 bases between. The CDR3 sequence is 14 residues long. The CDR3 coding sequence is TGTGCCAGCAGCATAGGTGGGGCAGACACTGAAGCTTTCTTT. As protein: CASSIGGADTEAFF.

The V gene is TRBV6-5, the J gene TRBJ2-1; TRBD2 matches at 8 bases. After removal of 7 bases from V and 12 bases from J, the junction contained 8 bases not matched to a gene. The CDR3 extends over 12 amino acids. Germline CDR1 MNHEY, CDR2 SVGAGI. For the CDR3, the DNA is TGTGCCAGCAAATATTCGGGGGGGAGGCAGTTCTTC. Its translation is CASKYSGGRQFF.

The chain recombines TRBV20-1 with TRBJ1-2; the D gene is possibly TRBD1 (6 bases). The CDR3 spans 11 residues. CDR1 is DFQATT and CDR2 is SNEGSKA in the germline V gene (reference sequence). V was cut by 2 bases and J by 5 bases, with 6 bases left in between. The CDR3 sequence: CSARRGYGYTF. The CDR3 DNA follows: TGCAGTGCTAGAAGGGGGTATGGCTACACCTTC.